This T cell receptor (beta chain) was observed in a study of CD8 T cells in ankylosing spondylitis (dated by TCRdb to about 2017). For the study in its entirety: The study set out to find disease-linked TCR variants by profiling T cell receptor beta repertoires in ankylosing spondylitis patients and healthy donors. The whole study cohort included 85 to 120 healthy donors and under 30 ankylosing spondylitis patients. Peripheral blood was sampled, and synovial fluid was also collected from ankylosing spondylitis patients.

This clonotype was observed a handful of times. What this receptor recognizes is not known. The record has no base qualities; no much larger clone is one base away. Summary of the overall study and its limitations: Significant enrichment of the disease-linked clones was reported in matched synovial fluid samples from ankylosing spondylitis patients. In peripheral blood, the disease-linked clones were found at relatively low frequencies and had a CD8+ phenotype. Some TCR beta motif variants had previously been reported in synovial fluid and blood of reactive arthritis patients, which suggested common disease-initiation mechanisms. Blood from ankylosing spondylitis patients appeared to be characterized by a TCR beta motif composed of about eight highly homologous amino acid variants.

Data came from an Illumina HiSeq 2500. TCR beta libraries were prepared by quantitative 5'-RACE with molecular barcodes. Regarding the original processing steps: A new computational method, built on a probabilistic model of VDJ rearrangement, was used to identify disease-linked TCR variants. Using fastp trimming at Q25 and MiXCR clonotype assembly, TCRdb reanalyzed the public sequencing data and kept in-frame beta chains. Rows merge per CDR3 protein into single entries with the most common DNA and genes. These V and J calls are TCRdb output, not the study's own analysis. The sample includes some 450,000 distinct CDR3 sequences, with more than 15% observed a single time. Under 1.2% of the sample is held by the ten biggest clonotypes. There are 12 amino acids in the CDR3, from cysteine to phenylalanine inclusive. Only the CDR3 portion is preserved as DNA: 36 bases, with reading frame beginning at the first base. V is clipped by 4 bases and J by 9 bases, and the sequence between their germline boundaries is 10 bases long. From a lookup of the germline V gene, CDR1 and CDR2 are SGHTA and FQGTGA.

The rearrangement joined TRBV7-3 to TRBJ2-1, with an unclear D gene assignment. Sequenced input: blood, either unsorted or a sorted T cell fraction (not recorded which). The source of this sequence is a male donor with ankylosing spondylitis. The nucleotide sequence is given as TGTGCCAGCAGCTCGTTATTGGGTGAGCAGTTCTTC. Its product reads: CASSSLLGEQFF.